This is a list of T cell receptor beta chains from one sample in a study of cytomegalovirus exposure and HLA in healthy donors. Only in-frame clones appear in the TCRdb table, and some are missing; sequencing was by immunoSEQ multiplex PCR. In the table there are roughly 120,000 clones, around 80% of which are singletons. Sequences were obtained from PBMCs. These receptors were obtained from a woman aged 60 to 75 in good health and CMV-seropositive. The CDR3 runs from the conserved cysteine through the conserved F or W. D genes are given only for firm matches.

CDR3: CASSYQGTGELFF; DNA: TGCGCCAGCAGTTACCAGGGGACCGGGGAGCTGTTTTTT; J: TRBJ2-2; D: .; V: TRBV5-1
CDR3: CASSLLPGDYEQYF; DNA: TGTGCCAGCAGCTTATTGCCAGGGGACTACGAGCAGTACTTC; J: TRBJ2-7; D: .; V: TRBV7-6
CDR3: CASSHRSGNQPQHF; DNA: TGTGCCAGTAGTCATCGGAGTGGCAATCAGCCCCAGCATTTT; J: TRBJ1-5; D: .; V: TRBV19
CDR3: CASSLIAGDIQYF; DNA: TGTGCCAGCAGTTTAATCGCCGGGGACATTCAGTACTTC; J: TRBJ2-4; D: .; V: TRBV27
CDR3: CASSEATWGGEAFF; DNA: TGTGCCAGCAGTGAAGCCACCTGGGGCGGAGAAGCTTTCTTT; J: TRBJ1-1; D: .; V: TRBV6-1
CDR3: CASSPWEGFRNEQYF; DNA: TGTGCCAGCAGCCCATGGGAGGGATTTCGCAACGAGCAGTACTTC; J: TRBJ2-7; D: TRBD2; V: TRBV7-2
CDR3: CASSLGRRGGAQETQYF; DNA: TGTGCCAGCAGCTTAGGTCGGAGGGGCGGGGCTCAAGAGACCCAGTACTTC; J: TRBJ2-5; D: .; V: TRBV7-2
CDR3: CASGGIRDFFDEQFF; DNA: TGTGCCAGCGGGGGAATCCGGGACTTCTTCGATGAGCAGTTCTTC; J: TRBJ2-1; D: .; V: TRBV11-2
CDR3: CASSLEQGAQEYF; DNA: TGTGCCAGCAGCTTAGAACAGGGGGCACAGGAGTACTTC; J: TRBJ2-7; D: TRBD1; V: TRBV7-9
CDR3: CASSHVGQQNTEAFF; DNA: TGTGCCAGCAGCCATGTGGGACAGCAGAACACTGAAGCTTTCTTT; J: TRBJ1-1; D: TRBD1; V: TRBV4-2
CDR3: CASSLVRDRAGNEQFF; DNA: TGCGCCAGCAGCTTGGTTCGGGACAGGGCGGGGAATGAGCAGTTCTTC; J: TRBJ2-1; D: TRBD1; V: TRBV5-1